The 7 T cell receptor beta chains below all came from one sample that was sequenced in a study of blood T cells in healthy people across ages. A second PCR, run for about 7 to 11 cycles, used a sample-barcoded 5' primer plus a J-beta primer mix. TCRdb passed the 5' RACE reads through MiXCR, listing each CDR3 protein once. This table holds 730,000 or so distinct CDR3 sequences, more than 40% found once. Sequencing was done on a sample of blood. Receptors were obtained from a woman aged 55 to 70 in good health.

The chain uses TRBV9 and TRBJ2-5; tentative D call: TRBD2 (6 bases). V was trimmed by 0 bases and J by 4 bases, leaving 13 bases between them. The CDR3 has 15 residues. Germline loops: CDR1 SGDLS, CDR2 YYNGEE. The CDR3 sequence is CASSVAAGFPETQYF. DNA of the CDR3: TGTGCCAGCAGCGTAGCCGCGGGATTTCCAGAGACCCAGTACTTC.

The V call is TRBV28, the J call TRBJ2-7; D might be TRBD1 or TRBD2, each matching 5 bases. Trimming took 7 bases from V and 5 from J, leaving 15 bases between them. Germline values: CDR1 MDHEN, CDR2 SYDVKM. This CDR3 has 13 amino acids. The CDR3 is CASKGTLPDEQYF. The CDR3 nucleotides read TGTGCCAGCAAGGGGACGTTACCCGACGAGCAGTACTTC.

This chain joins TRBV3-1 and TRBJ2-1; D is possibly TRBD1 or TRBD2 (7 bases each). The CDR3 is made up of 15 amino acids. Germline CDR1 LGHDT, CDR2 YNNKEL (reference sequence). V was shortened by 6 bases and J by 8 bases, with 20 bases between the two germline ends. The CDR3 DNA sequence: TGTGCCAGCAGTTGGGGGGGACAGACCCACGATGAGCAGTTCTTC. It specifies CASSWGGQTHDEQFF.

This rearrangement joins TRBV6-1 to TRBJ2-2, with D tentatively TRBD1 or TRBD2 (5 bases each). The germline V gene encodes CDR1 MNHNS and CDR2 SASEGT. Trimming took 1 base from V and 5 from J, leaving 14 bases between them. There are 16 residues in the CDR3. The CDR3 DNA follows: TGTGCCAGCAGTGAAGAGAGGGGCTTAGGAACCGGGGAGCTGTTTTTT. It is translated as CASSEERGLGTGELFF.

The V call is TRBV10-3, the J call TRBJ2-1, with a possible D match to TRBD2 (5 bases). Germline-derived CDR1 and CDR2 are ENHRY and SYGVKD. Deletions cut 6 bases from V and 8 bases from J, with 17 bases between. The CDR3 is made up of 14 amino acids. DNA of the CDR3: TGTGCCATCAGGGAGATTGGGAATAGCGATGAGCAGTTCTTC. This codes for CAIREIGNSDEQFF.

For this clonotype: This may be a read error: a much more frequent sequence differs by one nucleotide. The chain combines TRBV3-1 with TRBJ2-5; 7 bases are shared with TRBD2. The end of the DNA is better explained by TRBJ2-1, so the J call may be wrong. The CDR3 extends over 17 amino acids. Germline CDR1 reads LGHDT; CDR2 reads YNNKEL (reference sequence). The DNA for the CDR3 is TGTGCCAGCAGCCAAGGATTACTAGCGAGACAACAAGAGACCCAGTTCTTC. The encoded protein is CASSQGLLARQQETQFF.

The rearrangement uses TRBV21-1 and TRBJ1-1. TRBV21-1 has pseudogene status. The CDR3 loop spans 11 amino acids. DNA for the CDR3: TGTGCCAGCAACAACACCCGAGGAGCTTTCTTT. Its translation is CASNNTRGAFF.